Here is one TCR beta chain with its context. The antigen is undetermined. This entry comes from a study of T cell responses to AZD1222 COVID-19 vaccine. Findings and limits, study-wide: Clonal diversity was possibly underestimated, and white British individuals and females predominated among donors. Nearly half of spike-specific TCRs reportedly target unmutated variant regions. Spike was spanned by vaccine-associated CD4 TCRs, with dominance at 160-218 and 743-854. Sampling that yielded the repertoires occurred only after the peak T cell response.

The length of the CDR3 is 14 residues. The trim removed 5 bases at V and 4 bases at J, leaving 4 bases unmatched. Germline V gene sequence: CDR1 SGHVS, CDR2 FQNEAQ. Profiling relied on immunoSEQ multiplex PCR, and the TCRdb table lists in-frame clones only, not all of them. This sample has more than 95,000 clones; about 87% occur once, and the top ten carry approximately 20%. This receptor was taken from an adult in good health. The sequencing here drew on peripheral blood, taken on day 0 of AZD1222 vaccination. J is TRBJ1-3 and V is TRBV7-8, with 8 bases that match TRBD1. The CDR3 DNA sequence: TGTGCCAGCAGCCTCGGGACAGGCGGAAACACCATATATTTT. Translated: CASSLGTGGNTIYF. Based on the CDR3 plus reference TRBV7-8 and TRBJ1-3, the full variable domain is GAGVSQSPRYKVAKRGQDVALRCDPISGHVSLFWYQQALGQGPEFLTYFQNEAQLDKSGLPSDRFFAERPEGSVSTLKIQRTQQEDSAVYLCASSLGTGGNTIYFGEGSWLTVV.